Listed below are T cell receptor beta chains from one sample, sequenced in a study of vaccination and CD4 T cells after COVID-19. These receptors have no identified antigens. TCRdb processed the PCR reads anew with MiXCR; each CDR3 protein has one entry. The sample contains fewer than 15,000 distinct CDR3 sequences, about 55% of which appear only once. The sequenced sample was CD4+ T cells from blood, cultured in vitro, obtained before SARS-CoV-2 vaccination. These receptors were obtained from a human donor who had recovered from COVID-19. The CDR3 runs from the conserved cysteine through the conserved F or W. Fields, in order: D gene, V gene, J gene, clone size, CDR3 DNA, CDR3 protein. The D gene is left open where the match is weak. Rows may omit the clone size; those that give it use once, few, many or a size class.

TRBD2	TRBV19	TRBJ2-1	few	TGTGCCAGTCGTTCTAGCGGGAGAGGTAATGAGCAGTTCTTC	CASRSSGRGNEQFF
-	TRBV7-2	TRBJ2-2	few	TGTGCCAGCAAGCCTGGGTCCACCGGGGAGCTGTTTTTT	CASKPGSTGELFF
-	TRBV20-1	TRBJ2-3	-	TGCAGTGCTAGAGACCCCGTCCCAGATACGCAGTATTTT	CSARDPVPDTQYF
-	TRBV30	TRBJ1-5	-	TGTGCCTGGAGTGTTGACGGCAATCAGCCCCAGCATTTT	CAWSVDGNQPQHF
-	TRBV20-1	TRBJ1-2	-	TGCAGTGCTAGTCGGAGCGGGAGGGAACGTGGCTACACCTTC	CSASRSGRERGYTF
-	TRBV24-1	TRBJ2-2	-	TGTGCCACCAGTGATTACAGGGACACCGGGGAGCTGTTTTTT	CATSDYRDTGELFF
TRBD1	TRBV19	TRBJ1-2	-	TGTGCCAGTAGTCTCGGCAGGGGGCAGGGTGGGGGCTACACCTTC	CASSLGRGQGGGYTF
TRBD2	TRBV7-6	TRBJ2-5	-	TGTGCCAGCAGCTCGTCCGGGAGGGGGGAGACCCAGTACTTC	CASSSSGRGETQYF
-	TRBV20-1	TRBJ1-5	medium-sized	TGCAGTGCTAGAGAGGGGGGGGGCGAGGGTCAGCCCCAGCATTTT	CSAREGGGEGQPQHF
-	TRBV6-2/TRBV6-3	TRBJ1-5	few	TGTGCCAGCAGTTACGCGGGGTCAGGCAATCAGCCCCAGCATTTT	CASSYAGSGNQPQHF
TRBD2	TRBV20-1	TRBJ2-5	few	TGCAGTGCAAAAAGACTAGCGGGAGGGGAGACCCAGTACTTC	CSAKRLAGGETQYF
TRBD2	TRBV6-1	TRBJ2-1	-	TGTGCCAGCAGTGTGGGGACTAGTAGGACTGAGCAGTTCTTC	CASSVGTSRTEQFF
TRBD1	TRBV14	TRBJ2-2	-	TGTGCCAGCAGCCACCGGGACAGGGGGGATGCCGGGGAGCTGTTTTTT	CASSHRDRGDAGELFF
-	TRBV2	TRBJ1-2	-	TGTGCCAGCAGGGACAGAGCCTATGGCTACACCTTC	CASRDRAYGYTF
-	TRBV7-2	TRBJ1-4	-	TGTGCCAGCAGCTTAGCAGGAGGGGCTGGGGAAAAACTGTTTTTT	CASSLAGGAGEKLFF
TRBD1	TRBV7-3	TRBJ2-6	-	TGTGCCAGCAGCTTAAACAGGGGCTTCGGGGCCAACGTCCTGACTTTC	CASSLNRGFGANVLTF
TRBD2	TRBV2	TRBJ2-7	-	TGTGCCAGCAGGGAACATAGCGGGAGGGCAGACGAGCAGTACTTC	CASREHSGRADEQYF
-	TRBV5-1	TRBJ2-1	-	TGCGCCAGCAGCTTGGCTAACTCCTACAATGAGCAGTTCTTC	CASSLANSYNEQFF
TRBD1	TRBV7-9	TRBJ2-7	few	TGTGCCAGCAGCTCCCCCGGGACAGGGAGCGCCCAGTACTTC	CASSSPGTGSAQYF
-	TRBV20-1	TRBJ1-1	-	TGCAGTGCTAGAGGCGGCGGGGAGATCATTGAAGCTTTCTTT	CSARGGGEIIEAFF
-	TRBV27	TRBJ2-3	-	TGTGCCAGCAGGAGATACAGTGAGGCCCTAGCAGGTGCAGATACGCAGTATTTT	CASRRYSEALAGADTQYF
-	TRBV6-1	TRBJ2-5	few	TGTGCCAGCAGTGTGGGAGGGGGGGAAGAGACCCAGTACTTC	CASSVGGGEETQYF
-	TRBV19	TRBJ2-6	-	TGTGCCAGTAGTATCTACGGCTCTGGGGCCAACGTCCTGACTTTC	CASSIYGSGANVLTF
TRBD2	TRBV12-3/TRBV12-4	TRBJ2-1	-	TGTGCCAGCAGTTTTTCCGGCGGGAGGTTCAATGAGCAGTTCTTC	CASSFSGGRFNEQFF
-	TRBV7-9	TRBJ2-2	-	TGTGCCAGCAGCTTAGGAGCCAGAAACACCGGGGAGCTGTTTTTT	CASSLGARNTGELFF
TRBD1	TRBV23-1	TRBJ2-1	-	TGCGCCAGCAGTCAATCATTTTCACAGGGGCGTCCCTACAATGAGCAGTTCTTC	CASSQSFSQGRPYNEQFF
-	TRBV20-1	TRBJ2-2	-	TGCAGTGCTAGTCCCCGAGGGACCTCTAACACCGGGGAGCTGTTTTTT	CSASPRGTSNTGELFF
-	TRBV29-1	TRBJ1-2	few	TGCAGCGTCGGATCGACAGGACCTATCTATGGCTACACCTTC	CSVGSTGPIYGYTF
-	TRBV7-9	TRBJ1-2	-	TGTGCCAGCAGCCTTACCCAGGGCTATGGCTACACCTTC	CASSLTQGYGYTF
TRBD1	TRBV7-2	TRBJ2-7	-	TGTGCCAGCAGCTACGGACAGGGAGTCTACGAGCAGTACTTC	CASSYGQGVYEQYF
-	TRBV7-9	TRBJ2-1	-	TGTGCCAGCAGCCCACGATCCCGGGATCATGAGCAGTTCTTC	CASSPRSRDHEQFF
-	TRBV24-1	TRBJ2-1	-	TGTGCCACCAGTGAGACCGGGATCCAATACAATGAGCAGTTCTTC	CATSETGIQYNEQFF
-	TRBV19	TRBJ2-1	-	TGTGCCAGTACCGTCGGCGGTTTCTCCTACAATGAGCAGTTCTTC	CASTVGGFSYNEQFF